This TCR beta chain comes out of a study of CD8 T cells in Susac syndrome. On the study more broadly: Patients with Susac syndrome were therapy-naive, on corticosteroids, or on intravenous immunoglobulin alone at blood draw.

The RNA, about 0.5 to 1 ug, was put through reverse transcription using random hexamers. In TCRdb, the immunoSEQ multiplex PCR reads were re-called with MiXCR into one record per CDR3 protein. The sample shows fewer than 90,000 distinct CDR3 sequences, under 95% of them seen only once. CDR3 size: 10 residues. The ends were cut back, 6 bases at V and 8 bases at J, with 7 bases in the middle. The germline CDR1 and CDR2 sequences are SNHLY and FYNNEI. As for this clonotype: Antigen: not known.

General study findings and limits: Clonal expansion of Susac CD8+ cells peaked in TEMRA cells, and it also peaked in active patients. Acknowledgment was made by the study that its TCR sequencing and HLA analysis involved a relatively small number of individuals.

The sequenced sample consisted of CD8+ T cells from PBMCs. The receptor was derived from a human donor with Susac syndrome. The V call is TRBV2, the J call TRBJ1-1, with D maybe TRBD1 (6 bases). The CDR3 nucleotides read TGTGCCAGCAGGGGACACGAAGCTTTCTTT. Residues: CASRGHEAFF.